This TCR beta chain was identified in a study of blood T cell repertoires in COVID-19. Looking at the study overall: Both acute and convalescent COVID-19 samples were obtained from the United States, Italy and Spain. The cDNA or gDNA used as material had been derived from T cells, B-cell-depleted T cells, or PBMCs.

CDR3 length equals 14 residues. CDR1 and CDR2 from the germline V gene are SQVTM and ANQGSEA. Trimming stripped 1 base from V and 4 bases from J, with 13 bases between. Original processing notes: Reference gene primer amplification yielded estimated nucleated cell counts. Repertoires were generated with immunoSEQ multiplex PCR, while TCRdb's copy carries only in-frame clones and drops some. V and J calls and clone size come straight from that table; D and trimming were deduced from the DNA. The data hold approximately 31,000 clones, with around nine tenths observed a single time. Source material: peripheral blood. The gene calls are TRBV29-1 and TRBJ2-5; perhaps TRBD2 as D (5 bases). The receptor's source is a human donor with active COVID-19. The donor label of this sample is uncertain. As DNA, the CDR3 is TGCAGCGTTGAAGGGGCGAAGAGCGGAGAGACCCAGTACTTC. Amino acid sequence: CSVEGAKSGETQYF. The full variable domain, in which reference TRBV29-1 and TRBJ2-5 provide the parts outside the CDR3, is SAVISQKPSRDICQRGTSLTIQCQVDSQVTMMFWYRQQPGQSLTLIATANQGSEATYESGFVIDKFPISRPNLTFSTLTVSNMSPEDSSIYLCSVEGAKSGETQYFGPGTRLLVL.